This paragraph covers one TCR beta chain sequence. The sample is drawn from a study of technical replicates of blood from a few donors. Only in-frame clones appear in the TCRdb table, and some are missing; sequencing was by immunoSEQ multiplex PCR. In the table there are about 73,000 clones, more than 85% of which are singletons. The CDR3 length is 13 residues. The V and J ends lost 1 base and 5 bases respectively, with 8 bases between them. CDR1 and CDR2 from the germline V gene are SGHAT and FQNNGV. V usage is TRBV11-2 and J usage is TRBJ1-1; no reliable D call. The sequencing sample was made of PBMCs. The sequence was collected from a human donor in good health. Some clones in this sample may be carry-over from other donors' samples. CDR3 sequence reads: CASSLVRDTEAFF. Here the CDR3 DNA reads TGTGCCAGCAGCTTAGTTCGGGATACTGAAGCTTTCTTT.